This note documents a single T cell receptor (beta chain) sequence. The antigen is not known. Then a second PCR, running about 6 to 12 cycles, was carried out with a sample-barcoded 5' primer and a J-beta primer mix. A template-switch adaptor that had 12 random nucleotides put a tag on each cDNA molecule. Using its own MiXCR run on the 5' RACE reads, TCRdb lists one record per CDR3 protein. The table lists about 800,000 distinct CDR3 sequences, roughly 60% of them singletons. This CDR3 has 18 amino acids. The germline V gene has CDR1 KGHDR and CDR2 SFDVKD. Deletions cut 8 bases from V and 3 bases from J, with 25 bases between. These data come from a study of blood T cells in healthy people across ages. Study findings and constraints: The lack of PBMC sorting stopped any conclusive naive versus antigen-experienced comparison. Estimated diversity across one million T cells was deemed an underestimate.

The chain has TRBV24-1 and TRBJ1-5; the D gene is possibly TRBD1 (5 bases). This TCR was recovered from a man aged 25-45 years in good health. The sample consisted of blood. CDR3 amino acids: CATMIVGRGRDFNQPQHF. Here the CDR3 DNA reads TGTGCCACCATGATTGTAGGTAGAGGACGGGACTTCAATCAGCCCCAGCATTTT.